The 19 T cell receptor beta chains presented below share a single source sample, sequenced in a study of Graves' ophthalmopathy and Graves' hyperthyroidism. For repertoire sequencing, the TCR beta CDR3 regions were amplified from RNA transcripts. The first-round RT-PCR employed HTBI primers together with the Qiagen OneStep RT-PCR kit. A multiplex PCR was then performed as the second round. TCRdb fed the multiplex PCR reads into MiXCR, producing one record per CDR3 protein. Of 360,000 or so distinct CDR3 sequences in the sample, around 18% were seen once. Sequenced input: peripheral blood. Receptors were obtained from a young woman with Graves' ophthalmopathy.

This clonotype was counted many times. CDR3 protein: CASGHLRGLSNQPQHF. CDR3 sequence (DNA): TGTGCCAGCGGGCACCTCAGGGGGTTGAGCAATCAGCCCCAGCATTTT. V is TRBV6-1 and J is TRBJ1-5, with 7 positions matching TRBD1. The J segment lost 1 base and the V segment lost 8 bases, leaving 11 bases of the junction unmatched. Germline V CDR1 and CDR2: MNHNS, SASEGT. The CDR3 consists of 16 residues.

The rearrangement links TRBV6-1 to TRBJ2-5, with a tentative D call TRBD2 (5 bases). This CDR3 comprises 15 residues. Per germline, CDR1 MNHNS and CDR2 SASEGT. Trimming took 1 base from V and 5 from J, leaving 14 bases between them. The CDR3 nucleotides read TGTGCCAGCAGTGAAGAAGTGATGGGCGGGGAGACCCAGTACTTC. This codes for CASSEEVMGGETQYF.

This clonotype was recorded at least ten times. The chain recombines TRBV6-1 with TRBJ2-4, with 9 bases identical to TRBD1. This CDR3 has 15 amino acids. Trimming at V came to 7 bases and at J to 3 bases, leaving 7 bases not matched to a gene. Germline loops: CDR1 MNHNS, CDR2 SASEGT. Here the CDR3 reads CASTYRGRVKNIQYF. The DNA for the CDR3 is TGTGCCAGCACATACAGGGGGCGCGTCAAAAACATTCAGTACTTC.

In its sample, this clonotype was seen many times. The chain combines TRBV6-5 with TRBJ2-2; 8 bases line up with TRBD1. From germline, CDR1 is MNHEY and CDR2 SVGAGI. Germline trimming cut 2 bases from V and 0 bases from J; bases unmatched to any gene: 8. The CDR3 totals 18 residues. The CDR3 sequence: CASSYRLGTGANTGELFF. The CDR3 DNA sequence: TGTGCCAGCAGTTACCGTCTGGGGACAGGCGCGAACACCGGGGAGCTGTTTTTT.

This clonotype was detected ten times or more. CDR3 DNA: TGCAGTGCTAGAGATTATAGCGTTGGAAAGACCCAGTACTTC. It specifies CSARDYSVGKTQYF. This chain connects TRBV20-1 to TRBJ2-5, with D perhaps TRBD2 (5 bases). The CDR3 loop spans 14 amino acids. CDR1 is DFQATT, CDR2 SNEGSKA, per germline (reference sequence). Trimming removed 0 bases at V and 6 bases at J, with 14 bases between.

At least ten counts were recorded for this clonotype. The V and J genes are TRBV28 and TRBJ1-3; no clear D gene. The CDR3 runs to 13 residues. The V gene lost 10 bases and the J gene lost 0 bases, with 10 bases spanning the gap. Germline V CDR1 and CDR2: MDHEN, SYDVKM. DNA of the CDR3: TGTGCCACCCTGGGATTCTCTGGAAACACCATATATTTT. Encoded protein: CATLGFSGNTIYF. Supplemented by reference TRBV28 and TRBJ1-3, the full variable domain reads DVKVTQSSRYLVKRTGEKVFLECVQDMDHENMFWYRQDPGLGLRLIYFSYDVKMKEKGDIPEGYSVSREKKERFSLILESASTNQTSMYLCATLGFSGNTIYFGEGSWLTVV.

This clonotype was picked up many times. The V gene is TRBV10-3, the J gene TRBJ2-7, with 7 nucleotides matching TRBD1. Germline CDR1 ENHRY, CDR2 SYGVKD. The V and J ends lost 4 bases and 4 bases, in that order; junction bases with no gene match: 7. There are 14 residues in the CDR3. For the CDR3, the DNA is TGTGCCATCAGTGGAGAGGGGGCGATTTACGAGCAGTACTTC. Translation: CAISGEGAIYEQYF.

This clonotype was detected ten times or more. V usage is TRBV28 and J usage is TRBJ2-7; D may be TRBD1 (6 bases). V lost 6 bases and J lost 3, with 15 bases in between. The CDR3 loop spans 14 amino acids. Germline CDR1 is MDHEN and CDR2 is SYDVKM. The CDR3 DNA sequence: TGTGCCAGCAGCTCCCCGGGACAAAACTACGAGCAGTACTTC. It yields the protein CASSSPGQNYEQYF.

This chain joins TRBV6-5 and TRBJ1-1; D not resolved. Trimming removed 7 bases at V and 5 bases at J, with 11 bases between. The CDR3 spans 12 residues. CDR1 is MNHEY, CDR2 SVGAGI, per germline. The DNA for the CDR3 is TGTGCCAGCAATTCGGTGGGGACTGAAGCTTTCTTT. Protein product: CASNSVGTEAFF.

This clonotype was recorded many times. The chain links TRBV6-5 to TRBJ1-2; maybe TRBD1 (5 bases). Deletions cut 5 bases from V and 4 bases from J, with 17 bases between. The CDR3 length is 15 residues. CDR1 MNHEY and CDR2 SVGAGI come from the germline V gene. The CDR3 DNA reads TGTGCCAGCAGTAGGGGTCGGACGACGCTCTATGGCTACACCTTC. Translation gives CASSRGRTTLYGYTF.

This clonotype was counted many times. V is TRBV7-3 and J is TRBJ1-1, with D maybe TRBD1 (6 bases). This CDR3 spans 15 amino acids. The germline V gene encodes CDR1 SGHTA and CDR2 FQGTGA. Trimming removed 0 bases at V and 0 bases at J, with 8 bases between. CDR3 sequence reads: CASSLTRTVNTEAFF. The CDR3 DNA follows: TGTGCCAGCAGCTTAACCCGGACAGTGAACACTGAAGCTTTCTTT.

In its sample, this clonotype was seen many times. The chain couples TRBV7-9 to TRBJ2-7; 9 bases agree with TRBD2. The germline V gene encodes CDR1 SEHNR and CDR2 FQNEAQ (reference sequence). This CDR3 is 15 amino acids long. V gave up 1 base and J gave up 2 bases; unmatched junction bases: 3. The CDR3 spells CASSLVGGGAYEQYF. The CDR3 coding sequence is TGTGCCAGCAGCTTAGTTGGCGGGGGGGCCTACGAGCAGTACTTC.

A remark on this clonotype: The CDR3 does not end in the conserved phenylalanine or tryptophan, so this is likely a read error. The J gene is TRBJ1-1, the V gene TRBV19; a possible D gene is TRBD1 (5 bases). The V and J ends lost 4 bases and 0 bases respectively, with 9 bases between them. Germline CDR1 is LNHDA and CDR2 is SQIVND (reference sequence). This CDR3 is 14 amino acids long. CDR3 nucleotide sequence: TGTGCCAGTAGTAAGGGCAGGGTGAACACTGAAGCTTTCCTT. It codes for CASSKGRVNTEAFL.

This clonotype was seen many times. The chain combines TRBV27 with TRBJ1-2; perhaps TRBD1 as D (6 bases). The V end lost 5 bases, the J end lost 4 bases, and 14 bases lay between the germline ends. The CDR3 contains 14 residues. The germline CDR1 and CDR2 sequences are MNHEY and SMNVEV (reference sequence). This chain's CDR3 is CASSAARGPYGYTF. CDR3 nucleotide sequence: TGTGCCAGCAGTGCGGCCAGGGGCCCCTATGGCTACACCTTC.

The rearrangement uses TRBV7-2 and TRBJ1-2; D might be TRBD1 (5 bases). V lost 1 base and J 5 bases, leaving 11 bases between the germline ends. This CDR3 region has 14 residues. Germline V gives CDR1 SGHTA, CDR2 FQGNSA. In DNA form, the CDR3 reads TGTGCCAGCAGCTTAGGGGGCGCGCAGTATGGCTACACCTTC. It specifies CASSLGGAQYGYTF.

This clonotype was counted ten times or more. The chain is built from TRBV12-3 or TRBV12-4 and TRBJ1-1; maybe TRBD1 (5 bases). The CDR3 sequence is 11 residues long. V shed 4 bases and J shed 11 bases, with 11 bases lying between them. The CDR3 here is CASSSTGTAFF. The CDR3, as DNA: TGTGCCAGCAGTTCCACCGGGACCGCTTTCTTT.

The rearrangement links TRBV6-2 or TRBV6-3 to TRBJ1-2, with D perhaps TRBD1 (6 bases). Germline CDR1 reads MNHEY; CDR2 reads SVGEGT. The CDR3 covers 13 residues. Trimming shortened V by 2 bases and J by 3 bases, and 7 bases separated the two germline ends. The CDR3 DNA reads TGTGCCAGCAGTTACCGACAGGACTATGGCTACACCTTC. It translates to CASSYRQDYGYTF.

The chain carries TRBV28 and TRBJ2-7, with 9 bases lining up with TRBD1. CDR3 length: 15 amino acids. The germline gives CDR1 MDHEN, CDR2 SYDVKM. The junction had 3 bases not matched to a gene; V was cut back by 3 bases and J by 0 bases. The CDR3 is CASSFRTGVSYEQYF. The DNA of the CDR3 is TGTGCCAGCAGTTTCCGGACAGGGGTCTCCTACGAGCAGTACTTC.

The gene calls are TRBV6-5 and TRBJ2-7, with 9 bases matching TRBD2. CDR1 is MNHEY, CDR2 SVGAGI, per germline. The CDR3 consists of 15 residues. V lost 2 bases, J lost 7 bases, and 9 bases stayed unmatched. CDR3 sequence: CASSYDIAGAGEQYF. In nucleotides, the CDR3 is TGTGCCAGCAGTTACGACATAGCGGGAGCTGGAGAGCAGTACTTC.